This T cell receptor beta chain was sequenced for a study of PD-1 blockade in mismatch repair-deficient tumors. Study-wide results and caveats: After pembrolizumab, tumor-resident clones rose rapidly, then generally contracted before radiologic responses.

Sequencing was performed with immunoSEQ multiplex PCR; in TCRdb, only in-frame clones are kept and a portion is missing. The repertoire holds about 130,000 clones, roughly 90% seen once, with 10% to 15% in the top ten. Points on this clone: The antigen is unknown.

Trimming removed 6 bases at V and 2 bases at J, with 21 bases between. The CDR3 has 16 residues. This sequence originates from an adult with mismatch repair-deficient cancer. The sequenced sample was peripheral blood, obtained 70 to 73 weeks after starting pembrolizumab. The chain employs TRBV5-3 and TRBJ2-7; D is possibly TRBD2 (7 bases). TRBV5-3 is treated as an ORF (open reading frame) with a function not yet certain. DNA of the CDR3: TGTGCCAGAAACTCCGCGCGGGGGCCCCCCACCTACGAGCAGTACTTC. Its protein product is CARNSARGPPTYEQYF.